The 30 T cell receptor beta chains given below trace back to one sample, sequenced in a study of T cell repertoires in cytomegalovirus infection (dated by TCRdb to between 2017 and 2020). Instrument used: Illumina HiSeq 1500. The raw public reads went through TCRdb reprocessing: fastp at Q25, MiXCR clone calling, in-frame beta chains kept. Rows matching on CDR3 protein sequence are summarized as one entry with the most common DNA and genes. Here the sample has around 280,000 distinct CDR3 sequences; approximately 13% occur a single time. Clones ranked in the top ten supply about 8.7% of the sample. Material: PBMCs. The receptors were gathered from a human donor in good health (CMV status not recorded). Some clones in this sample may be carry-over from other donors' samples.

This clonotype has ten or more counts. J is TRBJ1-1 and V is TRBV7-2; D gene unclear. The CDR3 length is 15 residues. V shed 5 bases and J shed 4 bases, with 17 bases lying between them. Germline V lookup: CDR1 SGHTA, CDR2 FQGNSA. CDR3 DNA: TGTGCCAGCAGCCCCGGAGGAGGGCCGGCCACTGAAGCTTTCTTT. Translating gives CASSPGGGPATEAFF.

V is TRBV4-1 and J is TRBJ2-3, with TRBD1 matching over 9 bases. V was clipped by 3 bases and J by 7 bases; unmatched bases: 11. This CDR3 contains 16 residues. The germline CDR1 and CDR2 sequences are MGHRA and YSYEKL. The CDR3 reads CASSQPGQGKSYTQYF. The CDR3 DNA reads as TGCGCCAGCAGCCAGCCGGGACAGGGTAAGTCATATACGCAGTATTTT.

V gene TRBV6-2 or TRBV6-3 combines with J gene TRBJ2-7; D might be TRBD1 (6 bases). CDR1 is MNHEY, CDR2 SVGEGT, per germline. The CDR3 has 14 amino acids. Trimming shortened V by 6 bases and J by 1 base, and 13 bases separated the two germline ends. The CDR3 loop reads CASRFRTDSYEQYF. CDR3 DNA sequence: TGTGCCAGCAGATTTCGGACAGATTCCTACGAGCAGTACTTC.

As DNA, the CDR3 is TGTGCCACCAGCAGAGAAGGTCTTCCCGCCAATGAGCAGTTCTTC. It encodes CATSREGLPANEQFF. This chain connects TRBV15 to TRBJ2-1; no definite D call. The V gene lost 0 bases and the J gene lost 6 bases, with 12 bases spanning the gap. Germline V CDR1 and CDR2: LNHNV, YYDKDF (reference sequence). The CDR3 runs 15 residues.

This clonotype occurred a few times. The chain couples TRBV12-3 or TRBV12-4 to TRBJ1-1; 7 bases line up with TRBD1. This CDR3 contains 14 residues. The trim removed 6 bases at V and 1 base at J, leaving 5 bases unmatched. In DNA form, the CDR3 reads TGTGCCAGCAGACAGGGACAGCCGAACACTGAAGCTTTCTTT. It translates to CASRQGQPNTEAFF.

Remarks on this clonotype: This may be a read error: a much more frequent sequence differs by one nucleotide. The rearrangement joins TRBV7-3 to TRBJ1-2; D possibly corresponds to TRBD1 (5 bases). The CDR3 spans 15 residues. Germline V gives CDR1 SGHTA, CDR2 FQGTGA. Deletions cut 5 bases from V and 6 bases from J, with 19 bases between. The CDR3 protein is CASSPGRGVYDGYTF. The CDR3 coding sequence is TGTGCCAGCAGCCCCGGGCGGGGGGTGTACGATGGCTACACCTTC.

This clonotype was seen a handful of times. Here the CDR3 reads CASSVQGAVETQYF. CDR3 DNA: TGTGCCAGCAGCGTTCAGGGGGCTGTGGAGACCCAGTACTTC. This chain uses TRBV7-2 with TRBJ2-5, with 8 bases that match TRBD1. Trimming at V came to 5 bases and at J to 5 bases, leaving 7 bases not matched to a gene. Germline V gene sequence: CDR1 SGHTA, CDR2 FQGNSA. There are 14 residues in the CDR3.

This chain links TRBV5-6 with TRBJ2-5; D is unresolved. The CDR3 consists of 16 residues. Germline V CDR1 and CDR2: SGHDT, YYEEEE. Trimming removed 2 bases at V and 5 bases at J, with 19 bases between. The CDR3 sequence is CASSFGAQTNGETQYF. For the CDR3, the DNA is TGTGCCAGCAGCTTTGGTGCACAGACCAACGGTGAGACCCAGTACTTC.

J is TRBJ2-1 and V is TRBV4-3; the match to TRBD2 covers 8 bases. The CDR3 is 18 amino acids. CDR1 LGHNA and CDR2 YSLEER come from the germline V gene. With V trimmed by 1 base and J by 0 bases, 8 bases remained unmatched. CDR3 sequence (DNA): TGCGCCAGCAGCCAAGTAGTGCCCGGGACTAGCTCCTACAATGAGCAGTTCTTC. Translation: CASSQVVPGTSSYNEQFF.

This clonotype appeared a few times. The chain couples TRBV6-1 to TRBJ2-7; D may be TRBD2 (6 bases). The CDR3 is 14 residues long. V was pared by 7 bases and J by 3 bases, with 16 bases between. The germline V gene encodes CDR1 MNHNS and CDR2 SASEGT. The CDR3 loop reads CASKLLASGYEQYF. CDR3 coding DNA: TGTGCCAGCAAACTACTAGCCTCAGGCTACGAGCAGTACTTC.

This clonotype has at least ten counts. This chain joins TRBV7-2 and TRBJ1-2; D unclear. CDR1 is SGHTA, CDR2 FQGNSA, per germline. The CDR3 spans 14 residues. The ends were cut back, 5 bases at V and 0 bases at J, with 10 bases in the middle. Here the CDR3 reads CASSNDGTNYGYTF. CDR3 nucleotides: TGTGCCAGCAGCAACGACGGTACTAACTATGGCTACACCTTC.

In this sample, this clonotype turned up once. J is TRBJ2-3 and V is TRBV29-1, with D maybe TRBD2 (6 bases). This CDR3 is built from 14 residues. Germline CDR1 and CDR2: SQVTM and ANQGSEA. The V gene lost 3 bases and the J gene lost 0 bases, with 10 bases spanning the gap. The CDR3 bases are TGCAGCGTTGAGGGGGGTGAAAGCACAGATACGCAGTATTTT. Translation: CSVEGGESTDTQYF.

The chain joins TRBV28 to TRBJ2-7; 7 positions match TRBD2. CDR1 and CDR2 from the germline V gene are MDHEN and SYDVKM. CDR3 size: 17 residues. Trimming at V came to 8 bases and at J to 3 bases, leaving 19 bases not matched to a gene. CDR3 residues: CASVGWGVITGGYEQYF. The CDR3 DNA sequence: TGTGCCAGCGTAGGGTGGGGTGTGATCACGGGGGGCTACGAGCAGTACTTC.

This clonotype was counted at least ten times. The rearrangement links TRBV11-2 to TRBJ2-1; D remains ambiguous. Deletions cut 4 bases from V and 7 bases from J, with 11 bases between. The CDR3 spans 13 residues. Germline CDR1 is SGHAT and CDR2 is FQNNGV. CDR3 coding DNA: TGTGCCAGCAGCTATGTCGCGGCTAATGAGCAGTTCTTC. It specifies CASSYVAANEQFF.

The chain has TRBV5-4 and TRBJ1-1; 7 bases align to TRBD1. CDR1 and CDR2 from the germline V gene are SGHNT and YYREEE (reference sequence). CDR3 size: 14 residues. V was clipped by 4 bases and J by 1 base; unmatched bases: 4. This CDR3 reads CASSRNRGNTEAFF. Written as DNA, the CDR3 is TGTGCCAGCAGCAGGAACAGGGGGAACACTGAAGCTTTCTTT.

At least ten counts were recorded for this clonotype. An end of the junction differs from the germline gene, which may be a read error. This CDR3 reads CASSQETLTPPGNF. For the CDR3, the DNA is TGCGCCAGCAGCCAGGAGACCCTAACCCCACCCGGGAACTTC. The chain couples TRBV4-1 to TRBJ2-1, with a possible D match to TRBD2 (5 bases). CDR1 is MGHRA, CDR2 YSYEKL, per germline. The CDR3 length is 14 residues.

This clonotype was recorded at least ten times. V is TRBV6-2 or TRBV6-3 and J is TRBJ2-1; D possibly uses TRBD1 or TRBD2 (6 bases each). From germline, CDR1 is MNHEY and CDR2 SVGEGT. The V and J ends lost 2 bases and 10 bases respectively, with 9 bases between them. The CDR3 covers 12 residues. CDR3 nucleotide sequence: TGTGCCAGCAGTTACGTCGGGGGCGAGCAGTTCTTC. Translated: CASSYVGGEQFF.

The V and J genes are TRBV6-6 and TRBJ1-1; D not certain. The length of the CDR3 is 13 residues. V dropped 0 bases and J dropped 6 bases, with 8 bases sitting between them. CDR1 and CDR2 (germline): MNHNY, SVGAGI (reference sequence). This CDR3 reads CASSYSSIPEAFF. The DNA for the CDR3 is TGTGCCAGCAGTTACTCCTCTATCCCTGAAGCTTTCTTT.

The rearrangement uses TRBV19 and TRBJ1-2; no reliable D call. This CDR3 has 15 residues. CDR1 and CDR2 from the germline V gene are LNHDA and SQIVND (reference sequence). V was trimmed by 7 bases and J by 1 base, leaving 16 bases between them. Here the CDR3 reads CASTFTDLLNYGYTF. CDR3 sequence (DNA): TGTGCCAGTACCTTTACAGATTTACTTAACTATGGCTACACCTTC.

This clonotype was observed at least ten times. J is TRBJ2-1 and V is TRBV11-2, with no clear D. Trimming stripped 5 bases from V and 4 bases from J, with 15 bases between. This CDR3 is 15 amino acids long. Germline CDR1 reads SGHAT; CDR2 reads FQNNGV. CDR3 region: CASSAPRTAYNEQFF. The CDR3 DNA reads as TGTGCCAGCAGCGCCCCACGCACGGCTTACAATGAGCAGTTCTTC. The full variable domain, rest sourced from reference TRBV11-2 and TRBJ2-1, is EAGVAQSPRYKIIEKRQSVAFWCNPISGHATLYWYQQILGQGPKLLIQFQNNGVVDDSQLPKDRFSAERLKGVDSTLKIQPAKLEDSAVYLCASSAPRTAYNEQFFGPGTRLTVL.

This clonotype occurred a few times. The V and J genes are TRBV2 and TRBJ2-7; 8 bases agree with TRBD2. Germline V gives CDR1 SNHLY, CDR2 FYNNEI. The CDR3 contains 15 residues. V shed 8 bases, J shed 7 bases, and the junction held 16 bases outside the gene matches. CDR3: CASDSAGAPSGEQYF. The CDR3 bases are TGTGCCAGCGATTCAGCGGGGGCCCCCTCGGGAGAGCAGTACTTC. Complete variable domain (other parts from reference TRBV2 and TRBJ2-7): EPEVTQTPSHQVTQMGQEVILRCVPISNHLYFYWYRQILGQKVEFLVSFYNNEISEKSEIFDDQFSVERPDGSNFTLKIRSTKLEDSAMYFCASDSAGAPSGEQYFGPGTRLTVT.

The genes are TRBV5-1 and TRBJ2-7, with TRBD1 matching 8 bases. Trimming removed 7 bases from V and 5 bases from J; junction bases left unmatched: 8. Germline loops: CDR1 SGHRS, CDR2 YFSETQ. This CDR3 has 13 residues. CDR3 region: CASAGTGRDEQYF. CDR3 nucleotide sequence: TGCGCCAGCGCCGGGACAGGCCGCGACGAGCAGTACTTC.

This chain uses TRBV29-1 with TRBJ2-4; 9 bases align to TRBD1. V was pared by 7 bases and J by 0 bases, with 10 bases of the junction left unmatched. This CDR3 is 16 amino acids long. CDR1 and CDR2 (germline): SQVTM, ANQGSEA. Here the CDR3 DNA reads TGCAGCGAAGGGACAGGGCGACCGCTAGCCAAAAACATTCAGTACTTC. It codes for CSEGTGRPLAKNIQYF.

This clonotype has a count of ten or more. The chain couples TRBV7-2 to TRBJ2-7, with 9 positions matching TRBD2. Trimming at V came to 6 bases and at J to 7 bases, leaving 10 bases not matched to a gene. Germline CDR1 and CDR2: SGHTA and FQGNSA. The CDR3 loop spans 14 amino acids. This CDR3 is CASSPAGGPWEQYF. The CDR3 nucleotides are TGTGCCAGCAGTCCGGCGGGAGGGCCTTGGGAGCAGTACTTC.

This clonotype was seen ten or more times. The rearrangement uses TRBV7-6 and TRBJ1-1; weak D call: TRBD1 (5 bases). The CDR3 totals 13 residues. V was pared by 4 bases and J by 6 bases, with 12 bases between. CDR1 is SGHVS, CDR2 FNYEAQ, per germline. CDR3 sequence: CASSSGGVPEAFF. CDR3 in DNA: TGTGCCAGCAGCTCCGGAGGGGTACCTGAAGCTTTCTTT.

Notes on this clonotype: The junction differs from germline at one of its ends, possibly a read error. CDR3 in DNA: TGTGCCAGCAGCCACTTAGTGGGCCAGAGCTCCTACAATGAGCAGTTCTTC. This codes for CASSHLVGQSSYNEQFF. The gene calls are TRBV4-1 and TRBJ2-1; no reliable D call. The CDR3 extends over 17 amino acids. Looked up from germline, CDR1 is MGHRA and CDR2 is YSYEKL.

This clonotype was picked up a small number of times. CDR3 sequence (DNA): TGCAGTGCGACCGACAGGGGAAGGTTTCACTCTGGAAACACCATATATTTT. It is translated as CSATDRGRFHSGNTIYF. The V and J genes are TRBV20-1 and TRBJ1-3; TRBD1 matches at 8 bases. The V and J ends lost 6 bases and 0 bases, in that order; junction bases with no gene match: 13. CDR3 length equals 17 residues. Germline CDR1 is DFQATT and CDR2 is SNEGSKA (reference sequence).

The V and J genes are TRBV29-1 and TRBJ2-7, with 13 bases lining up with TRBD2. V shed 6 bases, J shed 1 base, and the junction held 12 bases outside the gene matches. This CDR3 has 17 residues. Germline loops: CDR1 SQVTM, CDR2 ANQGSEA. CDR3: CSVYGTSGTRVSYEQYF. The CDR3 nucleotides are TGCAGCGTGTATGGGACTAGCGGGACGCGCGTTTCCTACGAGCAGTACTTC.

The chain has TRBV12-3 or TRBV12-4 and TRBJ2-7; D gene unclear. Trimming took off 3 bases at V and 0 bases at J, with 9 bases between the two ends. CDR3 length equals 14 residues. The CDR3 sequence is CASSLGFPSYEQYF. The DNA of the CDR3 is TGTGCCAGCAGTTTGGGCTTTCCCTCCTACGAGCAGTACTTC.

The chain uses TRBV7-2 and TRBJ2-7, with TRBD2 as a possible D gene (5 bases). Per the germline V gene, CDR1 is SGHTA and CDR2 is FQGNSA. The CDR3 sequence is 15 residues long. V lost 3 bases to trimming and J lost 3 bases, with 15 bases between them. As DNA, the CDR3 is TGTGCCAGCAGCTTTGGGAGTAGTAAGAACTACGAGCAGTACTTC. It is translated as CASSFGSSKNYEQYF.